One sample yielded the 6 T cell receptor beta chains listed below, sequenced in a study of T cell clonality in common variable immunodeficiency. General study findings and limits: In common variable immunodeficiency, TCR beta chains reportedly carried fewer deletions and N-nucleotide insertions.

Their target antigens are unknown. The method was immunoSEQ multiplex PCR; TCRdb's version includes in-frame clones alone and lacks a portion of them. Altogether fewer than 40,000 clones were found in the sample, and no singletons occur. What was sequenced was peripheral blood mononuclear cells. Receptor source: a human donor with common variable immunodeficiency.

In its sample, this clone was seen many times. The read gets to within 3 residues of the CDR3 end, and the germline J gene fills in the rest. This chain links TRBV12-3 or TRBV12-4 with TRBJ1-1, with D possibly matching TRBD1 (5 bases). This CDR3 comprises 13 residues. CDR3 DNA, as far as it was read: TGTGCCAGCAGTTTACAGGGCCCGGGATCA. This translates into CASSLQGPGS. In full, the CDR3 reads CASSLQGPGSAFF.

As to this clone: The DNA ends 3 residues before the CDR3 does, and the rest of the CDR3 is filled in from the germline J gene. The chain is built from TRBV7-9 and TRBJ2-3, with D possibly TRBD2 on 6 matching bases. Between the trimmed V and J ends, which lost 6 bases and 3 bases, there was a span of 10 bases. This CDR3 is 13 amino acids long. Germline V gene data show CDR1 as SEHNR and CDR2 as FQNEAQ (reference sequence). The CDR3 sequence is CASSAGTTDTQYF. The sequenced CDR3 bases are TGTGCCAGCAGTGCCGGGACTACAGATACG.

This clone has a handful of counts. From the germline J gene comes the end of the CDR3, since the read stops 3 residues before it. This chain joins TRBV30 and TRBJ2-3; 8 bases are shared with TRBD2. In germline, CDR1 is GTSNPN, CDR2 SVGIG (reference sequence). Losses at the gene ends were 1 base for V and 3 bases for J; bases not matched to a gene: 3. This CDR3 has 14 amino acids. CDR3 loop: CAWSAGGRTDTQYF. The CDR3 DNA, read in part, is TGTGCCTGGAGTGCGGGGGGGAGGACAGATACG. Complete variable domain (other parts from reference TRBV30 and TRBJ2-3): SQTIHQWPATLVQPVGSPLSLECTVEGTSNPNLYWYRQAAGRGLQLLFYSVGIGQISSEVPQNLSASRPQDRQFILSSKKLLLSDSGFYLCAWSAGGRTDTQYFGPGTRLTVL.

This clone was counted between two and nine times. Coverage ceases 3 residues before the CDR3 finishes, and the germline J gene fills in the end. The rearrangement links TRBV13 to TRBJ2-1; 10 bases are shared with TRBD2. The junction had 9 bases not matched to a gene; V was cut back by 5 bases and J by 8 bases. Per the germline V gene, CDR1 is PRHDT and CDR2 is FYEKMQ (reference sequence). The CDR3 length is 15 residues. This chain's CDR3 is CASSLLAGGFHEQFF. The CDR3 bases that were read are TGTGCCAGCAGCCTCTTAGCGGGGGGATTCCATGAG.

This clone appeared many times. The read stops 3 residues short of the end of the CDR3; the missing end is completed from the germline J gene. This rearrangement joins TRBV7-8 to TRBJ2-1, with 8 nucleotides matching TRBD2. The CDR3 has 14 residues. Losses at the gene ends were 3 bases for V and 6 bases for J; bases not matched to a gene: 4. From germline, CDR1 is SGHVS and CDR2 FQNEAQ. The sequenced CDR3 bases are TGTGCCAGCAGCTTGTTAGCGGGACCCAATGAG. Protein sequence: CASSLLAGPNE. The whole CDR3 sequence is CASSLLAGPNEQFF.

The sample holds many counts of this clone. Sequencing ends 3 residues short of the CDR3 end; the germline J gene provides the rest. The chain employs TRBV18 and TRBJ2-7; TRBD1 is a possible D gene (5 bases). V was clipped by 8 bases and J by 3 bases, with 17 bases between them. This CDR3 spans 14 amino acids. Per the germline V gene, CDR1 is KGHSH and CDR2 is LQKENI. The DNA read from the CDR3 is TGTGCCAGCGCATTCCTAGGGGTGGGCTACGAG. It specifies CASAFLGVGYE. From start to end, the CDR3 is CASAFLGVGYEQYF.